These 19 T cell receptor beta chains share one sample of origin, sequenced in a study of vaccination and CD4 T cells after COVID-19 (dated 2022 in TCRdb). These receptors' antigens are unknown. Receptor libraries were prepared by PCR. Sequenced using an Illumina iSeq 100. DNA from cultured CD4+ T cells underwent TCR sequencing with the Oncomine TCR Beta short-read assay at the Johns Hopkins FTIC core. TCRdb trimmed the raw reads at Q25, called clones with MiXCR and kept productive beta chains. Each entry merges the rows of one CDR3 protein and shows their most common DNA and genes. The sample has 8,500 to 10,000 distinct CDR3 sequences on record, 30% to 45% of them singletons. The ten largest make up approximately 16% of the sample. The treatment or condition label, as the study defines it: roughly 11-day PBMC culture with coronavirus spike peptide pools or control peptides (ViraFEST assay). The sequenced sample consisted of CD4+ T cells from blood, cultured in vitro. These receptors were taken from a human donor who had recovered from COVID-19.

In this sample, this clonotype turned up a few times. The chain employs TRBV6-1 and TRBJ1-1; 7 bases line up with TRBD1. The CDR3 has 13 amino acids. The V gene end was trimmed by 8 bases and the J gene end by 5 bases; junction bases not matched to a gene: 8. Germline V gene sequence: CDR1 MNHNS, CDR2 SASEGT. CDR3 bases: TGTGCCAGCTTAGACAGGGAAGGGACTGAAGCTTTCTTT. It yields the protein CASLDREGTEAFF.

The chain links TRBV6-2 or TRBV6-3 to TRBJ1-5; D is unclear. V dropped 0 bases and J dropped 4 bases, with 10 bases sitting between them. CDR1 and CDR2 from the germline V gene are MNHEY and SVGEGT. The CDR3 is 15 residues long. The CDR3 DNA reads as TGTGCCAGCAGTTACTCGCTCGGTTCAAATCAGCCCCAGCATTTT. Amino acid sequence: CASSYSLGSNQPQHF.

This clonotype showed up just a few times. V usage is TRBV30 and J usage is TRBJ1-1; D uncertain. Germline lookup yields CDR1 GTSNPN and CDR2 SVGIG (reference sequence). The ends were cut back, 7 bases at V and 4 bases at J, with 16 bases in the middle. CDR3 length: 13 residues. CDR3 protein: CASYDGLGTEAFF. CDR3 coding DNA: TGTGCCTCATACGACGGGCTGGGCACTGAAGCTTTCTTT.

This chain links TRBV20-1 with TRBJ2-2; TRBD2 matches 7 bases. V was clipped by 2 bases and J by 0 bases; unmatched bases: 0. This CDR3 has 14 amino acids. Germline values: CDR1 DFQATT, CDR2 SNEGSKA (reference sequence). The CDR3 here is CSARRGANTGELFF. The CDR3 DNA follows: TGCAGTGCTAGACGGGGGGCGAACACCGGGGAGCTGTTTTTT.

Only a few counts were recorded for this clonotype. The chain uses TRBV6-1 and TRBJ2-6; D is unclear. V gave up 8 bases and J gave up 8 bases, with 19 bases separating them. The CDR3 runs 15 residues. Germline assignment: CDR1 MNHNS and CDR2 SASEGT. CDR3 nucleotides: TGTGCCAGCGAAGATGGACGAGTAGGGACCAACGTCCTGACTTTC. Protein product: CASEDGRVGTNVLTF.

This clonotype was recorded a few times. The chain is built from TRBV6-1 and TRBJ2-3; D is perhaps TRBD1 or TRBD2 (5 bases each). V dropped 6 bases and J dropped 3 bases, with 13 bases sitting between them. Germline V lookup: CDR1 MNHNS, CDR2 SASEGT. This CDR3 spans 14 amino acids. The CDR3: CASSRDRGTDTQYF. The DNA for the CDR3 is TGTGCCAGCAGCAGGGATCGAGGGACAGATACGCAGTATTTT.

This clonotype was seen a few times. J is TRBJ2-2 and V is TRBV21-1; the tabulated D call, TRBD2, remains unverified against the DNA. TRBV21-1 is tagged as a pseudogene. This CDR3 region has 16 residues. As DNA, the CDR3 is TGTGCCAGCGGGCCCCTAGGCGGGGCGAACACCGGGGAGCTGTTTTTT. As protein: CASGPLGGANTGELFF.

This clonotype was counted a few times. The CDR3 loop reads CAWSGRRGSAETQYF. The CDR3 DNA follows: TGTGCCTGGAGTGGGCGGCGCGGGTCAGCTGAGACCCAGTACTTC. The rearrangement joins TRBV30 to TRBJ2-5; tentatively, D is TRBD2 (5 bases). CDR1 is GTSNPN, CDR2 SVGIG, per germline (reference sequence). V lost 1 base to trimming and J lost 5 bases, with 17 bases between them. The CDR3 contains 15 residues.

This rearrangement joins TRBV12-3 or TRBV12-4 to TRBJ2-2; D is undetermined. This CDR3 region has 15 residues. V lost 5 bases and J 6 bases, leaving 16 bases between the germline ends. The CDR3 bases are TGTGCCAGCAGTCGGAGCTTAAATCGGGCCGGGGAGCTGTTTTTT. Its protein product is CASSRSLNRAGELFF.

The chain employs TRBV23-1 and TRBJ1-6; TRBD1 matches 8 bases. TRBV23-1 is an ORF, with its function uncertain. V gave up 6 bases and J gave up 7 bases; unmatched junction bases: 2. This CDR3 is built from 13 residues. The CDR3 DNA follows: TGCGCCAGCAGGGACAGGGAAAATTCACCCCTCCACTTT. Encoded protein: CASRDRENSPLHF.

The chain combines TRBV12-3 or TRBV12-4 with TRBJ1-2; D may be TRBD1 (6 bases). This CDR3 is 13 amino acids long. V lost 7 bases, J lost 2 bases, and 11 bases lay in between. The CDR3 DNA reads TGTGCCAGCACCTTGAGGGGGAACTATGGCTACACCTTC. Translation gives CASTLRGNYGYTF.

This clonotype was counted only a few times. The genes are TRBV19 and TRBJ2-2; D is unresolved. This CDR3 has 14 amino acids. Trimming stripped 10 bases from V and 6 bases from J, with 18 bases between. Germline assignment: CDR1 LNHDA and CDR2 SQIVND (reference sequence). The CDR3 DNA reads TGTGCCACCAACCCTACCGACATTGCCGGGGAGCTGTTTTTT. Translating it yields CATNPTDIAGELFF.

The chain carries TRBV1 and TRBJ1-5; whether TRBD1, the table's D call, matches the DNA was not checked. TRBV1 is a recognized pseudogene. The CDR3 is made up of 21 amino acids. In DNA form, the CDR3 reads TGCACCAGCAGCCAAGTCCCCCTCCGGGACAGGGAGAGGGATAGCAATCAGCCCCAGCATTTT. Encoded protein: CTSSQVPLRDRERDSNQPQHF.

This chain uses TRBV6-1 with TRBJ2-7; 8 nucleotides align to TRBD1. CDR1 is MNHNS, CDR2 SASEGT, per germline. CDR3 length equals 14 residues. V gave up 4 bases and J gave up 4 bases; unmatched junction bases: 6. CDR3 protein: CASSARTGFYEQYF. CDR3 bases: TGTGCCAGCAGTGCCCGGACAGGGTTTTACGAGCAGTACTTC.

This clonotype was detected a few times. V gene TRBV6-5 combines with J gene TRBJ1-6, with a tentative D call TRBD1 (5 bases). Germline values: CDR1 MNHEY, CDR2 SVGAGI. The CDR3 extends over 14 amino acids. The V end lost 2 bases, the J end lost 10 bases, and 12 bases lay between the germline ends. The DNA of the CDR3 is TGTGCCAGCAGTTACAGTCCCGGGGCGTCACCCCTCCACTTT. It specifies CASSYSPGASPLHF.

The gene calls are TRBV10-3 and TRBJ1-1; a weak D match, TRBD1 (6 bases). The germline gives CDR1 ENHRY, CDR2 SYGVKD. The CDR3 sequence is 13 residues long. Deletions cut 7 bases from V and 1 base from J, with 10 bases between. The CDR3 coding sequence is TGTGCCATCATTGGACAGCCGAACACTGAAGCTTTCTTT. It yields the protein CAIIGQPNTEAFF.

The rearrangement uses TRBV7-2 and TRBJ2-1, with 8 bases lining up with TRBD1. The germline V gene has CDR1 SGHTA and CDR2 FQGNSA. The ends lost 6 bases at V and 13 bases at J; junction bases unmatched: 8. The CDR3 totals 12 residues. CDR3 sequence: CASRASGTGQFF. The DNA of the CDR3 is TGTGCCAGCAGAGCCTCCGGGACAGGCCAGTTCTTC.

The chain recombines TRBV30 with TRBJ1-4, with 9 bases that match TRBD1. The germline V gene encodes CDR1 GTSNPN and CDR2 SVGIG (reference sequence). The CDR3 spans 13 residues. The ends lost 0 bases at V and 8 bases at J; junction bases unmatched: 1. CDR3 sequence reads: CAWSVGQGEKLFF. The CDR3 DNA sequence: TGTGCCTGGAGTGTGGGACAGGGCGAAAAACTGTTTTTT.

This clonotype is classed as medium-sized. In DNA, the CDR3 is TGTGCCAGCAGTACAGACGGACGAGAAGCTTTCTTT. Translated, it gives CASSTDGREAFF. V and J are TRBV12-3 or TRBV12-4 and TRBJ1-1; D uncertain. The CDR3 is 12 residues long. V was pared by 5 bases and J by 8 bases, with 12 bases between.